The sequence of this TCR beta chain was determined in a study of regulatory T cells in long-lasting Graves disease. In its sample, this clonotype was seen a few times. The CDR3 length is 16 residues. Germline V gives CDR1 SEHNR, CDR2 FQNEAQ (reference sequence). The ends lost 5 bases at V and 3 bases at J; junction bases unmatched: 9. Construction of TCR beta libraries relied on iRepertoire HTBI primers and on Arm-PCR targeting CDR3 regions. TCRdb reprocessed the multiplex PCR reads via MiXCR and lists one record per CDR3 protein. Of fewer than 650,000 distinct CDR3 sequences listed, 15% to 20% are singletons. Sample time point: newly diagnosed GD, antithyroid drugs for less than 3 months. There was RNA extracted from PBMCs, and the TCR library was made from it. The same specimen was also included in a second study, on T cells in Graves' hyperthyroidism and ophthalmopathy.

The TCR sequence derives from a man aged 18 to 29 with Graves disease. The chain combines TRBV7-9 with TRBJ1-1; TRBD1 aligns across 10 bases. The sequences come from peripheral blood mononuclear cells (PBMCs), collected at new diagnosis, from a patient treated with antithyroid drugs. The DNA of the CDR3 is TGTGCCAGCAGCAGTTTGGCGGACAGGGGGGACACTGAAGCTTTCTTT. This sequence encodes CASSSLADRGDTEAFF.